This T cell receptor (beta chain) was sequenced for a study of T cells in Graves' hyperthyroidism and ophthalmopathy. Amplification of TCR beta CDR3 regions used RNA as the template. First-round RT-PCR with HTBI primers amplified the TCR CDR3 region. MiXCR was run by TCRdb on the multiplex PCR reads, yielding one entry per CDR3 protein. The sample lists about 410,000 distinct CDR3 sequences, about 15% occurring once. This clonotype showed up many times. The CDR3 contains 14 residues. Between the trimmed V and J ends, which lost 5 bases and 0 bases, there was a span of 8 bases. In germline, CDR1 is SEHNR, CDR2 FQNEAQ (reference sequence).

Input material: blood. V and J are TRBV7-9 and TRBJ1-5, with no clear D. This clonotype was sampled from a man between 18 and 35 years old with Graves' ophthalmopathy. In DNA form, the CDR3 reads TGTGCCAGCAGCGACCGGGGTAGCAATCAGCCCCAGCATTTT. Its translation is CASSDRGSNQPQHF.